This entry lists 23 T cell receptor beta chains sequenced from one sample in a study of shared clonotypes between healthy human individuals. Profiling relied on immunoSEQ multiplex PCR, and the TCRdb table lists in-frame clones only, not all of them. The sample shows 2,500,000 or so clones, over 85% of them seen only once. The sequenced material came from naive CD4+ T cells from PBMCs. Subset specified: CD45RA+ positively selected. Source of these receptors: a young man in good health. Some clones in this sample may be carry-over from other donors' samples.

This clone was seen a few times. This chain joins TRBV7-9 and TRBJ2-7; 8 bases are a match to TRBD1. The germline V gene has CDR1 SEHNR and CDR2 FQNEAQ (reference sequence). V shed 4 bases, J shed 7 bases, and the junction held 9 bases outside the gene matches. The CDR3 is 14 residues long. The CDR3 DNA follows: TGTGCCAGCAGCTCGGACAGGGAGTCTTGGGAGCAGTACTTC. As protein: CASSSDRESWEQYF.

The chain is built from TRBV4-3 and TRBJ1-2, with D possibly matching TRBD1 (5 bases). Between the trimmed V and J ends, which lost 5 bases and 4 bases, there was a span of 17 bases. The CDR3 loop spans 15 amino acids. The germline gives CDR1 LGHNA, CDR2 YSLEER. CDR3 in DNA: TGCGCCAGCAGCTTAAGCCTGGGGGGGGGCTATGGCTACACCTTC. Residues: CASSLSLGGGYGYTF.

The chain couples TRBV6-1 to TRBJ2-7; 7 nucleotides agree with TRBD1. Trimming cost V 3 bases and J 3 bases; bases outside gene matches: 5. The CDR3 consists of 14 residues. Per germline, CDR1 MNHNS and CDR2 SASEGT. This CDR3 is CASSDGTASYEQYF. In nucleotides, the CDR3 is TGTGCCAGCAGTGATGGGACAGCCAGCTACGAGCAGTACTTC.

The genes are TRBV7-2 and TRBJ1-1, with D tentatively TRBD1 (5 bases). Germline lookup yields CDR1 SGHTA and CDR2 FQGNSA. V was trimmed by 5 bases and J by 5 bases, leaving 12 bases between them. The CDR3 is 13 residues long. CDR3 loop: CASSQIQATEAFF. As DNA, the CDR3 is TGTGCCAGCAGCCAAATACAGGCGACTGAAGCTTTCTTT. Together with reference TRBV7-2 and TRBJ1-1, the CDR3 gives the full variable domain: GAGVSQSPSNKVTEKGKDVELRCDPISGHTALYWYRQSLGQGLEFLIYFQGNSAPDKSGLPSDRFSAERTGGSVSTLTIQRTQQEDSAVYLCASSQIQATEAFFGQGTRLTVV.

The chain couples TRBV18 to TRBJ2-7; D is uncertain. The V end was cut by 1 base, the J end by 3 bases, with 7 bases between. The CDR3 is 13 residues long. Germline assignment: CDR1 KGHSH and CDR2 LQKENI. CDR3 sequence: CASSPLPGYEQYF. CDR3 bases: TGTGCCAGCTCACCACTCCCCGGCTACGAGCAGTACTTC.

This clone was observed once. The chain has TRBV28 and TRBJ2-7; 11 nucleotides match TRBD2. The germline V gene has CDR1 MDHEN and CDR2 SYDVKM. V lost 4 bases and J lost 4; bases outside the gene matches: 12. CDR3 size: 17 residues. The DNA of the CDR3 is TGTGCCAGCAGTTCCGTCCCACCCGGGACTAGCGGTTACGAGCAGTACTTC. It yields the protein CASSSVPPGTSGYEQYF.

The gene calls are TRBV28 and TRBJ2-7, with a tentative D call TRBD1 (6 bases). Trimming shortened V by 6 bases and J by 1 base, and 13 bases separated the two germline ends. The CDR3 runs to 14 residues. Germline V gene data show CDR1 as MDHEN and CDR2 as SYDVKM. The CDR3 here is CASRSSDSSYEQYF. The CDR3 DNA reads TGTGCCAGCAGATCTTCGGACAGTTCCTACGAGCAGTACTTC.

The rearrangement links TRBV27 to TRBJ2-3; D gene uncertain. V was shortened by 4 bases and J by 2 bases, with 7 bases between the two germline ends. The germline CDR1 and CDR2 sequences are MNHEY and SMNVEV (reference sequence). This CDR3 has 13 amino acids. CDR3 sequence: CASSSYNTDTQYF. The CDR3 DNA follows: TGTGCCAGCAGTTCCTACAACACAGATACGCAGTATTTT.

The V and J genes are TRBV9 and TRBJ2-1; TRBD2 aligns across 9 bases. CDR3 length: 16 residues. Trimming cost V 3 bases and J 8 bases; bases outside gene matches: 12. CDR1 and CDR2 from the germline V gene are SGDLS and YYNGEE. CDR3 sequence (DNA): TGTGCCAGCAGCGCAGTCGCCCCGGGCGGGGGGGATGAGCAGTTCTTC. Protein sequence: CASSAVAPGGGDEQFF.

The chain has TRBV7-3 and TRBJ2-1, with TRBD2 identical over 9 bases. Germline loops: CDR1 SGHTA, CDR2 FQGTGA. The trim removed 4 bases at V and 0 bases at J, leaving 1 base unmatched. CDR3 size: 15 residues. The CDR3 reads CASSSSGDSYNEQFF. The CDR3 bases are TGTGCCAGCAGCTCTAGCGGGGACTCCTACAATGAGCAGTTCTTC.

The chain recombines TRBV19 with TRBJ2-1, with D hard to call. V was pared by 0 bases and J by 11 bases, with 14 bases between. Germline lookup yields CDR1 LNHDA and CDR2 SQIVND (reference sequence). There are 14 residues in the CDR3. CDR3 sequence reads: CASSIDLDAPQQFF. The CDR3 region has the DNA TGTGCCAGTAGTATAGATCTGGACGCACCGCAGCAGTTCTTC.

This clone showed up just a few times. The rearrangement joins TRBV6-1 to TRBJ2-4, with D possibly matching TRBD1 (6 bases). The CDR3 totals 15 residues. Trimming took 3 bases from V and 6 from J, leaving 15 bases between them. The germline V gene encodes CDR1 MNHNS and CDR2 SASEGT. CDR3 nucleotide sequence: TGTGCCAGCAGTGAGCTAAGACAGGAGTTAAACATTCAGTACTTC. This gives the protein CASSELRQELNIQYF.

This clone has a single count. J is TRBJ1-2 and V is TRBV18; 8 nucleotides align to TRBD1. This CDR3 comprises 17 residues. The V gene's germline CDR1 is KGHSH and CDR2 LQKENI. Trimming removed 6 bases from V and 7 bases from J; junction bases left unmatched: 19. CDR3: CASSPYTGQEVRVGYTF. In DNA form, the CDR3 reads TGTGCCAGCTCGCCCTATACGGGACAGGAGGTTAGGGTTGGCTACACCTTC.

This chain links TRBV7-2 with TRBJ1-5, with TRBD1 as a possible D gene (5 bases). Germline CDR1 reads SGHTA; CDR2 reads FQGNSA. The CDR3 is 13 residues long. V was pared by 7 bases and J by 9 bases, with 16 bases between. Written as DNA, the CDR3 is TGTGCCAGCACCACGATAGGGGCTTCGCCCCAGCATTTT. This sequence encodes CASTTIGASPQHF.

The chain joins TRBV28 to TRBJ1-5; a possible D gene is TRBD1 (6 bases). CDR1 MDHEN and CDR2 SYDVKM come from the germline V gene. V lost 6 bases to trimming and J lost 3 bases, with 15 bases between them. The length of the CDR3 is 15 residues. This chain's CDR3 is CASSPRGGLNQPQHF. DNA of the CDR3: TGTGCCAGCAGCCCCCGGGGGGGCCTCAATCAGCCCCAGCATTTT.

The V call is TRBV7-3, the J call TRBJ2-1, with D possibly matching TRBD2 (6 bases). CDR3 size: 16 residues. Germline V CDR1 and CDR2: SGHTA, FQGTGA. The V gene lost 4 bases and the J gene lost 3 bases, with 16 bases spanning the gap. The CDR3 spells CASSSNGTPNYNEQFF. Here the CDR3 DNA reads TGTGCCAGCAGCTCTAACGGGACTCCAAACTACAATGAGCAGTTCTTC.

In this sample, this clone turned up once. The gene calls are TRBV25-1 and TRBJ2-7; TRBD1 aligns across 8 bases. The CDR3 has 14 residues. CDR1 MGHDK and CDR2 SYGVNS come from the germline V gene. Trimming at V came to 7 bases and at J to 5 bases, leaving 10 bases not matched to a gene. The CDR3 DNA follows: TGTGCCAGCATCTGCCGGACAGGGCCCCACGAGCAGTACTTC. Translated, it gives CASICRTGPHEQYF.

V usage is TRBV19 and J usage is TRBJ1-5; TRBD1 might be the D (5 bases). V shed 10 bases and J shed 1 base, with 20 bases lying between them. The CDR3 loop spans 16 amino acids. The V gene's germline CDR1 is LNHDA and CDR2 SQIVND (reference sequence). CDR3 nucleotide sequence: TGTGCCACGACCGCTCGATATGGGACGAGCAATCAGCCCCAGCATTTT. This gives the protein CATTARYGTSNQPQHF.

In the case of this clone: The sample holds other DNA sequences that translate to the same CDR3. This chain joins TRBV6-1 and TRBJ1-1; possible D gene TRBD1, 6 bases. There are 14 residues in the CDR3. Trimming took off 6 bases at V and 1 base at J, with 12 bases between the two ends. Looked up from germline, CDR1 is MNHNS and CDR2 is SASEGT. Here the CDR3 reads CASSEGGWNTEAFF. The DNA of the CDR3 is TGTGCCAGCAGCGAGGGGGGCTGGAACACTGAAGCTTTCTTT.

This chain joins TRBV18 and TRBJ2-3, with D possibly called TRBD1 or TRBD2 (6 bases each). The CDR3 covers 14 residues. Deletions cut 8 bases from V and 4 bases from J, with 16 bases between. The V gene's germline CDR1 is KGHSH and CDR2 LQKENI. The CDR3 bases are TGTGCCAGCACATACTCGGGGGCCCCAGATACGCAGTATTTT. Encoded protein: CASTYSGAPDTQYF. The complete variable domain, with remaining parts taken from reference TRBV18 and TRBJ2-3, reads NAGVMQNPRHLVRRRGQEARLRCSPMKGHSHVYWYRQLPEEGLKFMVYLQKENIIDESGMPKERFSAEFPKEGPSILRIQQVVRGDSAAYFCASTYSGAPDTQYFGPGTRLTVL.

This clone was seen a handful of times. The chain joins TRBV7-2 to TRBJ1-5; 7 bases are a match to TRBD1. V lost 5 bases and J lost 4; bases outside the gene matches: 5. CDR1 is SGHTA and CDR2 is FQGNSA in the germline V gene. The CDR3 extends over 14 amino acids. DNA for the CDR3: TGTGCCAGCAGCGAGGGACAGCAGAATCAGCCCCAGCATTTT. This sequence encodes CASSEGQQNQPQHF.

This clone turned up a few times. The chain joins TRBV7-3 to TRBJ1-1; D is perhaps TRBD1 (6 bases). This CDR3 has 14 residues. CDR1 and CDR2 from the germline V gene are SGHTA and FQGTGA. Trimming removed 4 bases at V and 3 bases at J, with 12 bases between. The CDR3 DNA sequence: TGTGCCAGCAGCTCGACAGGCCCCGACACTGAAGCTTTCTTT. This gives the protein CASSSTGPDTEAFF.

The genes are TRBV11-3 and TRBJ2-1; D call uncertain. This CDR3 is 11 amino acids long. V lost 2 bases and J lost 9, with 5 bases in between. Germline V CDR1 and CDR2: SGHNT, YENEEA. CDR3 DNA sequence: TGTGCCAGCAGCTTAAGTGGTGAGCAGTTCTTC. It is translated as CASSLSGEQFF.